This passage covers 30 T cell receptor beta chains from one sample sequenced in a study of beta chain features in type 1 diabetes. The authors reverse transcribed all of the isolated RNA, so sequencing captured expressed TCRB transcripts. Some clones are missing from TCRdb's copy, which holds only in-frame ones; the method was immunoSEQ multiplex PCR. The data hold nearly 350,000 clones, with around 7.6% observed a single time. The sequencing input was central memory CD4+ T cells from blood. These receptors were collected from a young woman in good health.

At least ten counts were recorded for this clone. The chain has TRBV28 and TRBJ2-1, with 8 bases matching TRBD2. Germline CDR1 and CDR2: MDHEN and SYDVKM. This CDR3 spans 12 amino acids. J gave up 9 bases and V 6 bases, and 4 bases lay outside the gene matches. CDR3 in amino acids: CASRTGGAEQFF. The CDR3 DNA is TGTGCCAGCAGGACCGGGGGGGCTGAGCAGTTCTTC.

The chain carries TRBV7-9 and TRBJ2-1, with D unclear. From germline, CDR1 is SEHNR and CDR2 FQNEAQ (reference sequence). Between the trimmed V and J ends, which lost 3 bases and 6 bases, there was a span of 9 bases. The CDR3 is 13 residues long. DNA of the CDR3: TGTGCCAGCAGCTTCCCACACAGCAATGAGCAGTTCTTC. It yields the protein CASSFPHSNEQFF. Together with reference TRBV7-9 and TRBJ2-1, the CDR3 gives the full variable domain: DTGVSQNPRHKITKRGQNVTFRCDPISEHNRLYWYRQTLGQGPEFLTYFQNEAQLEKSRLLSDRFSAERPKGSFSTLEIQRTEQGDSAMYLCASSFPHSNEQFFGPGTRLTVL.

This clone occurred a few times. The chain recombines TRBV10-3 with TRBJ2-5, with D unclear. V lost 2 bases and J lost 2, with 6 bases in between. The germline V gene encodes CDR1 ENHRY and CDR2 SYGVKD. The CDR3 has 13 amino acids. The CDR3 DNA sequence: TGTGCCATCAGTGAGCCATATCAAGAGACCCAGTACTTC. Its translation is CAISEPYQETQYF.

This chain links TRBV29-1 with TRBJ1-4; D is perhaps TRBD1 (5 bases). The germline V gene has CDR1 SQVTM and CDR2 ANQGSEA. This CDR3 contains 13 residues. V lost 7 bases and J lost 7, with 16 bases in between. This chain's CDR3 is CSGWGRWGEKLFF. The CDR3 DNA reads TGCAGCGGTTGGGGGAGGTGGGGTGAAAAACTGTTTTTT. The full variable domain, completed using reference TRBV29-1 and TRBJ1-4, is SAVISQKPSRDICQRGTSLTIQCQVDSQVTMMFWYRQQPGQSLTLIATANQGSEATYESGFVIDKFPISRPNLTFSTLTVSNMSPEDSSIYLCSGWGRWGEKLFFGSGTQLSVL.

This chain uses TRBV27 with TRBJ2-2; 12 bases line up with TRBD2. CDR1 and CDR2 (germline): MNHEY, SMNVEV (reference sequence). V lost 2 bases to trimming and J lost 5 bases; unmatched junction nucleotides: 3. CDR3 length: 16 amino acids. The CDR3: CASSLPSGRETGELFF. In DNA form, the CDR3 reads TGTGCCAGCAGTTTACCTAGCGGGAGGGAGACCGGGGAGCTGTTTTTT.

Many counts were recorded for this clone. V gene TRBV2 combines with J gene TRBJ2-5; unclear D gene. Trimming took off 8 bases at V and 2 bases at J, with 6 bases between the two ends. Per germline, CDR1 SNHLY and CDR2 FYNNEI. The CDR3 extends over 11 amino acids. The CDR3 region has the DNA TGTGCCAGCGCACAGCAAGAGACCCAGTACTTC. Translating gives CASAQQETQYF.

This chain connects TRBV5-6 to TRBJ1-1; no clear D. V lost 2 bases and J 4 bases, leaving 9 bases between the germline ends. Per the germline V gene, CDR1 is SGHDT and CDR2 is YYEEEE. This CDR3 is built from 13 residues. The CDR3 nucleotides are TGTGCCAGCAGCTTTTTTTTAGGCACTGAAGCTTTCTTT. It encodes CASSFFLGTEAFF.

In its sample, this clone was seen many times. At the DNA level, this CDR3 is encoded by other sequences in the same sample as well. This chain connects TRBV4-2 to TRBJ2-3; D gene ambiguous. CDR3 size: 15 residues. The germline gives CDR1 LGHNA, CDR2 YNFKEQ. V was trimmed by 0 bases and J by 0 bases, leaving 7 bases between them. The CDR3 loop reads CASSQDGQSTDTQYF. CDR3 sequence (DNA): TGTGCCAGCAGCCAAGATGGGCAGAGCACAGATACGCAGTATTTT.

The chain joins TRBV5-6 to TRBJ2-3; D perhaps matches TRBD2 (6 bases). The CDR3 extends over 15 amino acids. From germline, CDR1 is SGHDT and CDR2 YYEEEE. Trimming stripped 2 bases from V and 0 bases from J, with 10 bases between. CDR3 sequence: CASSFRGGSTDTQYF. Here the CDR3 DNA reads TGTGCCAGCAGCTTTCGCGGAGGGAGCACAGATACGCAGTATTTT.

This clone was counted many times. This chain's CDR3 is CASSVTSRQFF. The DNA for the CDR3 is TGTGCCAGCAGTGTGACTAGCCGGCAGTTCTTC. This chain connects TRBV2 to TRBJ2-1; TRBD2 matches at 7 bases. CDR3 length: 11 amino acids. V was clipped by 4 bases and J by 12 bases; unmatched bases: 3. Germline V gene sequence: CDR1 SNHLY, CDR2 FYNNEI.

Only a few counts were recorded for this clone. In DNA, the CDR3 is TGTGCCAGTCAAAACAGTTTAACTAGCACAGATACGCAGTATTTT. Protein product: CASQNSLTSTDTQYF. The chain has TRBV19 and TRBJ2-3; no clear D gene. With 8 bases removed from V and 0 bases from J, the gap between germline ends came to 15 bases. Looked up from germline, CDR1 is LNHDA and CDR2 is SQIVND (reference sequence). The CDR3 sequence is 15 residues long.

This clone has more than one count but fewer than ten. J is TRBJ2-5 and V is TRBV5-4, with 7 bases lining up with TRBD2. From germline, CDR1 is SGHNT and CDR2 YYREEE (reference sequence). CDR3 length equals 14 residues. V dropped 4 bases and J dropped 4; count of bases not matched to a gene: 7. CDR3 in DNA: TGTGCCAGCAGCCTGGGGCGGGAGACAGAGACCCAGTACTTC. Translating it yields CASSLGRETETQYF.

This chain links TRBV10-2 with TRBJ2-3, with unresolved D. CDR3 length equals 14 residues. The germline V and J ends were trimmed by 2 bases and 0 bases, with 6 bases remaining between them. Germline lookup yields CDR1 WSHSY and CDR2 SAAADI. CDR3 nucleotide sequence: TGCGCCAGCAGTGAGCCATCTAGCACAGATACGCAGTATTTT. Amino acid sequence: CASSEPSSTDTQYF.

This clone was counted only a few times. The rearrangement links TRBV11-1 to TRBJ2-1; 9 bases are shared with TRBD2. The CDR3 totals 14 residues. The V and J ends lost 6 bases and 9 bases, in that order; junction bases with no gene match: 9. The germline V gene encodes CDR1 SGHAT and CDR2 FQDESV (reference sequence). The CDR3 nucleotides are TGTGCCAGCAGACCAGCGGCGGGAGGGCTTGAGCAGTTCTTC. Its translation is CASRPAAGGLEQFF.

In this sample, this clone turned up many times. This chain joins TRBV9 and TRBJ1-2; 7 bases agree with TRBD1. The CDR3 length is 17 residues. CDR1 and CDR2 from the germline V gene are SGDLS and YYNGEE. After removal of 3 bases from V and 0 bases from J, the junction contained 11 bases not matched to a gene. As DNA, the CDR3 is TGTGCCAGCAGCGCTTCCCCGGACAGGCTCACTAACTATGGCTACACCTTC. Amino acids: CASSASPDRLTNYGYTF.

This clone was detected ten times or more. The chain links TRBV7-9 to TRBJ2-1; D unresolved. V lost 8 bases to trimming and J lost 0 bases, with 14 bases between them. The germline gives CDR1 SEHNR, CDR2 FQNEAQ (reference sequence). The CDR3 spans 15 residues. In DNA, the CDR3 is TGTGCCAGCTTTGAACAGACCCTCTCCTACAATGAGCAGTTCTTC. It translates to CASFEQTLSYNEQFF.

The chain has TRBV9 and TRBJ2-7; 7 bases align to TRBD2. The CDR3 length is 13 residues. Germline trimming cut 4 bases from V and 7 bases from J; bases unmatched to any gene: 8. Germline V CDR1 and CDR2: SGDLS, YYNGEE. The CDR3 region is CASSTGRLGEQYF. The CDR3 nucleotides are TGTGCCAGCAGCACCGGGAGGTTGGGGGAGCAGTACTTC.

This clone was counted between two and nine times. The chain has TRBV28 and TRBJ2-7, with 7 positions matching TRBD2. V lost 6 bases, J lost 7 bases, and 6 bases stayed unmatched. Germline CDR1 and CDR2: MDHEN and SYDVKM. CDR3 length equals 12 residues. The CDR3 sequence is CASRQTSYEQYF. The CDR3 DNA sequence: TGTGCCAGCAGACAGACTAGCTATGAGCAGTACTTC.

This clone has just a few counts. V gene TRBV28 combines with J gene TRBJ1-4; tentative D call: TRBD1 (6 bases). Trimming stripped 7 bases from V and 8 bases from J, with 14 bases between. The CDR3 has 13 amino acids. CDR1 is MDHEN, CDR2 SYDVKM, per germline. The CDR3 sequence is CASNPGAYEKLFF. The CDR3 coding sequence is TGTGCCAGCAACCCGGGGGCATACGAAAAACTGTTTTTT.

The V and J genes are TRBV5-1 and TRBJ2-3, with D unresolved. This CDR3 region has 14 residues. Germline lookup yields CDR1 SGHRS and CDR2 YFSETQ. V lost 4 bases, J lost 2 bases, and 11 bases lay in between. In DNA form, the CDR3 reads TGCGCCAGCAGCGTGGGATTCCACACAGATACGCAGTATTTT. Its translation is CASSVGFHTDTQYF.

The genes are TRBV5-6 and TRBJ2-3, with TRBD2 matching 13 bases. Germline CDR1 and CDR2: SGHDT and YYEEEE. V lost 5 bases and J lost 4; bases outside the gene matches: 7. The CDR3 runs 16 residues. CDR3 sequence: CASRPGLAGVADTQYF. The CDR3 coding sequence is TGTGCCAGCAGACCAGGACTAGCGGGAGTCGCAGATACGCAGTATTTT. The whole variable domain, filled in from reference TRBV5-6 and TRBJ2-3, reads DAGVTQSPTHLIKTRGQQVTLRCSPKSGHDTVSWYQQALGQGPQFIFQYYEEEERQRGNFPDRFSGHQFPNYSSELNVNALLLGDSALYLCASRPGLAGVADTQYFGPGTRLTVL.

This clone appeared a few times. J is TRBJ2-1 and V is TRBV7-2; D unresolved. Trimming removed 3 bases at V and 3 bases at J, with 9 bases between. This CDR3 comprises 14 residues. Per germline, CDR1 SGHTA and CDR2 FQGNSA. In DNA, the CDR3 is TGTGCCAGCAGCTTCGATAGAATCTACAATGAGCAGTTCTTC. This gives the protein CASSFDRIYNEQFF.

Only a few counts were recorded for this clone. The chain couples TRBV14 to TRBJ1-3; no reliable D call. The V end lost 6 bases, the J end lost 0 bases, and 3 bases lay between the germline ends. Germline CDR1 is SGHDN and CDR2 is FVKESK. This CDR3 region has 12 residues. CDR3 nucleotides: TGTGCCAGCAGGGGCTCTGGAAACACCATATATTTT. As protein: CASRGSGNTIYF.

This clone showed up just a few times. This chain joins TRBV4-3 and TRBJ2-4; weak D call: TRBD1 (6 bases). With 0 bases removed from V and 6 bases from J, the gap between germline ends came to 6 bases. CDR1 and CDR2 from the germline V gene are LGHNA and YSLEER. The CDR3 covers 13 residues. CDR3 loop: CASSQETGNIQYF. The CDR3 DNA follows: TGCGCCAGCAGCCAAGAGACAGGAAACATTCAGTACTTC.

This clone was observed a handful of times. V gene TRBV5-8 combines with J gene TRBJ2-7; no firm D call. The CDR3 has 13 amino acids. Trimming shortened V by 4 bases and J by 1 base, and 9 bases separated the two germline ends. The germline V gene encodes CDR1 SGHTS and CDR2 YDEGEE. CDR3 loop: CASSSGRSYEQYF. Here the CDR3 DNA reads TGTGCCAGCAGCAGTGGTAGGTCCTACGAGCAGTACTTC.

This clone has a handful of counts. This chain connects TRBV18 to TRBJ2-3; 8 bases are shared with TRBD2. CDR3 size: 17 residues. Per the germline V gene, CDR1 is KGHSH and CDR2 is LQKENI. The ends lost 1 base at V and 0 bases at J; junction bases unmatched: 6. In nucleotides, the CDR3 is TGTGCCAGCTCACCACTAGCGGGACTCGGAAGCACAGATACGCAGTATTTT. Translated, it gives CASSPLAGLGSTDTQYF.

This chain links TRBV9 with TRBJ2-2, with 12 bases lining up with TRBD2. The CDR3 is 17 residues long. J lost 4 bases, V lost 0 bases, and 4 bases had no gene match. Germline V gives CDR1 SGDLS, CDR2 YYNGEE. The CDR3, as DNA: TGTGCCAGCAGCGTAGGCCTAGCGGGAGGGCTCACCGGGGAGCTGTTTTTT. It codes for CASSVGLAGGLTGELFF.

This clone has only a few counts. The rearrangement uses TRBV9 and TRBJ1-2, with a possible D match to TRBD1 (5 bases). The CDR3 is 14 amino acids. V lost 4 bases to trimming and J lost 3 bases, with 13 bases between them. The germline V gene encodes CDR1 SGDLS and CDR2 YYNGEE. CDR3 in DNA: TGTGCCAGCAGCCCCAGGGCAGTCGACTATGGCTACACCTTC. Its translation is CASSPRAVDYGYTF.

There are a few counts of this clone. An end of the junction differs from the germline gene, which may be a read error. V and J are TRBV6-1 and TRBJ2-7, with D uncertain. Germline CDR1 is MNHNS and CDR2 is SASEGT. The CDR3 is made up of 15 amino acids. CDR3: CASSESPAVSYDQYF. For the CDR3, the DNA is TGTGCCAGCAGTGAATCGCCGGCCGTGAGCTACGATCAGTACTTC.

This clone has just a few counts. The chain's CDR3 is CASSSGGATNEKLFF. As DNA, the CDR3 is TGTGCCAGCAGTAGCGGGGGAGCAACTAATGAAAAACTGTTTTTT. This chain links TRBV25-1 with TRBJ1-4; the D gene is possibly TRBD1 (5 bases). The V end lost 5 bases, the J end lost 0 bases, and 10 bases lay between the germline ends. Germline V CDR1 and CDR2: MGHDK, SYGVNS. This CDR3 comprises 15 residues. Full variable domain (missing parts from reference TRBV25-1 and TRBJ1-4): EADIYQTPRYLVIGTGKKITLECSQTMGHDKMYWYQQDPGMELHLIHYSYGVNSTEKGDLSSESTVSRIRTEHFPLTLESARPSHTSQYLCASSSGGATNEKLFFGSGTQLSVL.